The text below deals with one T cell receptor beta chain. Its antigen is unidentified. This sample stems from a study of CD8+CD57+ T cells in acquired aplastic anemia. The study, taken as a whole, reports: Patients and controls shared over 25 CD8+ CDR3 sequences, which appeared highly expressed in patients and within their immunodominant clones.

Patients sequenced had flow cytometry evidence of CD8+CD57+ cell expansion. This CDR3 has 16 amino acids. The J segment lost 4 bases and the V segment lost 4 bases, leaving 13 bases of the junction unmatched. CDR1 is SQVTM and CDR2 is ANQGSEA in the germline V gene. Both TCR beta VDJ combination and CDR3 sequence profiling were carried out. Genomic DNA was the template for this profiling. TCRdb analysed the reads with MiXCR anew, one entry per CDR3 protein. The table has 450,000 to 550,000 distinct CDR3 sequences, roughly a third seen once. The sample was sorted CD4+, CD8+, or CD8+CD57+ T cells (not recorded which) from PBMCs. This clonotype originated in a human donor with aplastic anemia. The chain links TRBV29-1 to TRBJ1-1, with 9 bases matching TRBD1. The CDR3 loop is CSVAPRQGGLGTEAFF. CDR3 nucleotides: TGCAGCGTTGCTCCCCGACAGGGGGGGCTTGGCACTGAAGCTTTCTTT.